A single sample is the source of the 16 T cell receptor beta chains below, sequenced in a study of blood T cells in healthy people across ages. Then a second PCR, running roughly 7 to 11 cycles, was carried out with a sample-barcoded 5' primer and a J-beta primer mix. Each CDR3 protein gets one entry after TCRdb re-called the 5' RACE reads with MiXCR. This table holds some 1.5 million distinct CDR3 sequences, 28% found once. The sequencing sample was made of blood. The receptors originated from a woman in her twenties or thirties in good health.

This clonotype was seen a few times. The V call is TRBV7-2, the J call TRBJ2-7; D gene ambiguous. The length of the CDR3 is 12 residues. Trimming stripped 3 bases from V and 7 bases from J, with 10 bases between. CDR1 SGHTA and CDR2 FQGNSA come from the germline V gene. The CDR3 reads CASSFMAGEQYF. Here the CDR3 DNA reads TGTGCCAGCAGCTTCATGGCCGGGGAGCAGTACTTC.

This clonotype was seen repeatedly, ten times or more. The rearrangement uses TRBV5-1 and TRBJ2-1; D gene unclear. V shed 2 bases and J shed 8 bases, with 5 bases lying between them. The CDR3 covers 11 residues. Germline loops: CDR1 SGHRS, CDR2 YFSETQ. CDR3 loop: CASSFLHEQFF. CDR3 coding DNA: TGCGCCAGCAGCTTCCTGCATGAGCAGTTCTTC.

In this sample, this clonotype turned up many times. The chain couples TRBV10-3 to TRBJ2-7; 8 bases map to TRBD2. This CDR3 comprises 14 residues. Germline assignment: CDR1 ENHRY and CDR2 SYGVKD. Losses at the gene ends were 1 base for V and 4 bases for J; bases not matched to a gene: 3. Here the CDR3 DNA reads TGTGCCATCAGTGAGTTGTCTAGCGGGTACGAGCAGTACTTC. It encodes CAISELSSGYEQYF.

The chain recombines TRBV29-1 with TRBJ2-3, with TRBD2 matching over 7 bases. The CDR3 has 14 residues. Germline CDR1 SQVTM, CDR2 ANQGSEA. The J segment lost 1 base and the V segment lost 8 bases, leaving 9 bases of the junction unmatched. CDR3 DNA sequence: TGCAGCATTGGTCCTAGCGGACGCACAGATACGCAGTATTTT. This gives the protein CSIGPSGRTDTQYF.

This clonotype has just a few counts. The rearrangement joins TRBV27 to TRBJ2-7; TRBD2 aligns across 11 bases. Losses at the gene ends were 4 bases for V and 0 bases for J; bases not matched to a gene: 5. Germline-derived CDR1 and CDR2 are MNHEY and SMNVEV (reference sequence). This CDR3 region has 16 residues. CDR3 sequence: CASSSIAGGGSYEQYF. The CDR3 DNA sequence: TGTGCCAGCAGTTCCATAGCGGGGGGGGGCTCCTACGAGCAGTACTTC.

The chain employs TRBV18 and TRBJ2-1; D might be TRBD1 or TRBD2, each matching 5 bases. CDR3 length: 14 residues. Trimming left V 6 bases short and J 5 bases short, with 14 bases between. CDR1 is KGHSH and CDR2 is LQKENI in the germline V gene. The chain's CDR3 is CASSPGPWHNEQFF. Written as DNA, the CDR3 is TGTGCCAGCTCCCCGGGACCCTGGCACAATGAGCAGTTCTTC. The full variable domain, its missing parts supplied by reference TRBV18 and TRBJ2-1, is NAGVMQNPRHLVRRRGQEARLRCSPMKGHSHVYWYRQLPEEGLKFMVYLQKENIIDESGMPKERFSAEFPKEGPSILRIQQVVRGDSAAYFCASSPGPWHNEQFFGPGTRLTVL.

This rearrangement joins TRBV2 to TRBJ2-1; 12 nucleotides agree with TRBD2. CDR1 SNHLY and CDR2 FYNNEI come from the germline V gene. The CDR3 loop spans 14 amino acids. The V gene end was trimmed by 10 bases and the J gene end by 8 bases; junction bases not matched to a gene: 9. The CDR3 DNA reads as TGTGCCATCCCCGTACTAGCGGGAGGACATGAGCAGTTCTTC. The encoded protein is CAIPVLAGGHEQFF.

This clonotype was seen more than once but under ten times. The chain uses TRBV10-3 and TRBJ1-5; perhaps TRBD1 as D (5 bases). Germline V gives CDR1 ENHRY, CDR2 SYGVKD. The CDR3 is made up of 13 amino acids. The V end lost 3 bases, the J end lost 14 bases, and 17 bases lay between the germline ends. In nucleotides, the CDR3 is TGTGCCATCAGTGATCAAGCTGATGGGGGGGAGCATTTT. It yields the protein CAISDQADGGEHF.

The CDR3 is CSAASQTTNQPQHF. The CDR3 coding sequence is TGCAGTGCCGCGTCCCAGACAACCAATCAGCCCCAGCATTTT. The rearrangement links TRBV20-1 to TRBJ1-5, with D unresolved. Germline V lookup: CDR1 DFQATT, CDR2 SNEGSKA (reference sequence). The CDR3 extends over 14 amino acids. Trimming left V 6 bases short and J 3 bases short, with 15 bases between.

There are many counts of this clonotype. The CDR3 loop reads CSARRTSAAYEQYF. The CDR3 coding sequence is TGCAGTGCTCGCCGGACTAGCGCAGCCTACGAGCAGTACTTC. This sequence joins TRBV20-1 and TRBJ2-7; 9 bases are a match to TRBD2. The V segment lost 5 bases and the J segment 2 bases; nucleotides outside the gene matches: 7. This CDR3 contains 14 residues. Germline V CDR1 and CDR2: DFQATT, SNEGSKA (reference sequence).

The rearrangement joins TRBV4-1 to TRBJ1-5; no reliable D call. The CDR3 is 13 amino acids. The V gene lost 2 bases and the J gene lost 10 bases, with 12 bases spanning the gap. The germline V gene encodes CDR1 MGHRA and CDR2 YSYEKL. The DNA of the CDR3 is TGCGCCAGCAGCCAACCAGGACTTCTCCCCCAGCATTTT. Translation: CASSQPGLLPQHF.

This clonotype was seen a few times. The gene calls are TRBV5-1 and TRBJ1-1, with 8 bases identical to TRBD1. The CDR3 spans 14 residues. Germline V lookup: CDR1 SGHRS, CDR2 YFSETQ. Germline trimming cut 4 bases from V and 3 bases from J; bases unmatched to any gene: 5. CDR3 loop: CASSDGQGDTEAFF. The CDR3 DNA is TGCGCCAGCAGCGACGGACAGGGAGACACTGAAGCTTTCTTT.

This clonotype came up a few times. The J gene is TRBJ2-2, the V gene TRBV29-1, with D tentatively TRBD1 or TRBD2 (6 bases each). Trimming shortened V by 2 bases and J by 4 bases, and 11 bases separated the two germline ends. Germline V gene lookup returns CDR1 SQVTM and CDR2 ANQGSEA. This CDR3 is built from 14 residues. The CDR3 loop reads CSVELQGGTGELFF. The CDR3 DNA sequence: TGCAGCGTTGAACTACAGGGAGGCACCGGGGAGCTGTTTTTT.

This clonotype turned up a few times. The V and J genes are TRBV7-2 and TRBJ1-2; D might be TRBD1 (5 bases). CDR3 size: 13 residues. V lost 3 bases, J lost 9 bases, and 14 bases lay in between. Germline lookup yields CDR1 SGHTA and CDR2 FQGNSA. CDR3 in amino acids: CASSFTGHGSYTF. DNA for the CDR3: TGTGCCAGCAGCTTTACAGGCCACGGGAGCTACACCTTC.

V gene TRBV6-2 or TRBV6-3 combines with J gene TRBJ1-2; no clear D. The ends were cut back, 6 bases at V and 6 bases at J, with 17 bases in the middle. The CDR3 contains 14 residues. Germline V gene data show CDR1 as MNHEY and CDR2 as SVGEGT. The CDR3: CASSQRPGGHGYTF. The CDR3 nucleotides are TGTGCCAGCAGCCAACGACCGGGAGGCCATGGCTACACCTTC.

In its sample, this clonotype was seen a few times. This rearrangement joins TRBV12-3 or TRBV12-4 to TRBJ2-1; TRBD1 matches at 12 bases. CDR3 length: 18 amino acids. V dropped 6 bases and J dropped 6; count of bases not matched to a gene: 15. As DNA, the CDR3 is TGTGCCAGCAGGCCCAGGGGTAGGGGACAGGGGGCGCGCAATGAGCAGTTCTTC. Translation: CASRPRGRGQGARNEQFF.